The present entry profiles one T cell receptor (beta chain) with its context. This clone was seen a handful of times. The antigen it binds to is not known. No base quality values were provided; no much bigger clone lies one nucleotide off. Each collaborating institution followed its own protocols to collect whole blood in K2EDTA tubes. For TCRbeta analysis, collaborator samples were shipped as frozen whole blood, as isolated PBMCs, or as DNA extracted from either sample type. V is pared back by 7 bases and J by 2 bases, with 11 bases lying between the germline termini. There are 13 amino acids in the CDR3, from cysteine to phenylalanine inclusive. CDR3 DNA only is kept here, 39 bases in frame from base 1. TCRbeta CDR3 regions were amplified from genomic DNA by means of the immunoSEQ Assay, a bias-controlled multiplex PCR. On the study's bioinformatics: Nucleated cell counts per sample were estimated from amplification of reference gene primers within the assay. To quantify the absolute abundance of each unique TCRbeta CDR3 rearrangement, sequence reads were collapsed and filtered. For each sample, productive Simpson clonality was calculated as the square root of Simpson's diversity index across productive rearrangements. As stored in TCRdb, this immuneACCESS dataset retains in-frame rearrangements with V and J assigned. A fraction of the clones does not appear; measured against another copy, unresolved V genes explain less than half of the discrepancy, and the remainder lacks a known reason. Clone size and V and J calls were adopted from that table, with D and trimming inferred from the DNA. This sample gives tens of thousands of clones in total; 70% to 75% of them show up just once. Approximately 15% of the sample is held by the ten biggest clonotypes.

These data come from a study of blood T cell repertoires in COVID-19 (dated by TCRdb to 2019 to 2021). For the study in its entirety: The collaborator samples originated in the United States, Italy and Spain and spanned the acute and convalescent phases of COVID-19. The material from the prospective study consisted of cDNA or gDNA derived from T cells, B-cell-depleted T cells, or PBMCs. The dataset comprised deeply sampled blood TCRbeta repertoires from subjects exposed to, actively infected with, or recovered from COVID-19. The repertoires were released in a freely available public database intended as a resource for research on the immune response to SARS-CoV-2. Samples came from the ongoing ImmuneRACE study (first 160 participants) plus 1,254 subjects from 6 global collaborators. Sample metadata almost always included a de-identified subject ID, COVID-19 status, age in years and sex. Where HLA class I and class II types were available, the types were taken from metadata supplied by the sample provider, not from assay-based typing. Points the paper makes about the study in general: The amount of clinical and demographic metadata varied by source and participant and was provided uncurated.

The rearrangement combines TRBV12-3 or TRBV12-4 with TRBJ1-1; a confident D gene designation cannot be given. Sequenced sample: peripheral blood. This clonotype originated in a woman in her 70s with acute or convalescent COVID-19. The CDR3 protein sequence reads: CASKQIPNTEAFF. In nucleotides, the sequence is TGTGCCAGCAAACAGATCCCAAACACTGAAGCTTTCTTT.